The 7 T cell receptor beta chains given below trace back to one sample, sequenced in a study of blood T cell repertoires in COVID-19. Measured with immunoSEQ multiplex PCR; TCRdb has only the in-frame clones, and not every one. The table has over 350,000 clones, 85% to 90% seen once. Sequenced: peripheral blood. These receptors all come from a woman under 40 with acute or convalescent COVID-19.

J is TRBJ2-3 and V is TRBV7-9; no definite D call. Germline V gene sequence: CDR1 SEHNR, CDR2 FQNEAQ (reference sequence). Trimming removed 3 bases at V and 0 bases at J, with 10 bases between. This CDR3 contains 15 residues. The CDR3 here is CASSFRSTSTDTQYF. The CDR3 DNA follows: TGTGCCAGCAGCTTTCGATCCACTAGCACAGATACGCAGTATTTT. Full variable domain (remainder filled in from reference TRBV7-9 and TRBJ2-3): DTGVSQNPRHKITKRGQNVTFRCDPISEHNRLYWYRQTLGQGPEFLTYFQNEAQLEKSRLLSDRFSAERPKGSFSTLEIQRTEQGDSAMYLCASSFRSTSTDTQYFGPGTRLTVL.

The chain employs TRBV15 and TRBJ2-5; D unclear. Germline assignment: CDR1 LNHNV and CDR2 YYDKDF (reference sequence). This CDR3 spans 14 amino acids. V lost 1 base and J 1 base, leaving 7 bases between the germline ends. The CDR3 protein is CATSRVVTQETQYF. DNA of the CDR3: TGTGCCACCAGCAGAGTAGTTACCCAAGAGACCCAGTACTTC.

This clone was observed once. This chain uses TRBV6-1 with TRBJ2-1; possible D gene TRBD1, 5 bases. Germline V gene sequence: CDR1 MNHNS, CDR2 SASEGT. The CDR3 runs 14 residues. With 1 base removed from V and 8 bases from J, the gap between germline ends came to 12 bases. The CDR3 here is CASSEDHPRDEQFF. The CDR3 DNA reads TGTGCCAGCAGTGAAGATCACCCCAGGGATGAGCAGTTCTTC.

This clone was picked up many times. The CDR3 region has the DNA TGTGCCAGTCTGGGACAGGGGGCCTACGAGCAGTACTTC. Translating gives CASLGQGAYEQYF. This chain joins TRBV2 and TRBJ2-7; 11 bases are shared with TRBD1. The CDR3 is made up of 13 amino acids. Trimming took 9 bases from V and 2 from J; bases not matched to a gene: 3. Germline lookup yields CDR1 SNHLY and CDR2 FYNNEI.

V is TRBV11-2 and J is TRBJ1-1, with TRBD1 as a possible D gene (6 bases). V was cut by 3 bases and J by 11 bases, with 13 bases left in between. The CDR3 covers 12 residues. In germline, CDR1 is SGHAT, CDR2 FQNNGV. The CDR3 bases are TGTGCCAGCAGCTTCGGGACCGACAGGGCTTTCTTT. It yields the protein CASSFGTDRAFF.

The chain links TRBV7-9 to TRBJ2-2; D is perhaps TRBD2 (7 bases). The CDR3 runs to 15 residues. Germline values: CDR1 SEHNR, CDR2 FQNEAQ (reference sequence). The V gene lost 5 bases and the J gene lost 0 bases, with 10 bases spanning the gap. In DNA form, the CDR3 reads TGTGCCAGCAGCCCGGGGGGCCCGAACACCGGGGAGCTGTTTTTT. Amino acid sequence: CASSPGGPNTGELFF. The whole variable domain, remainder taken from reference TRBV7-9 and TRBJ2-2, is DTGVSQNPRHKITKRGQNVTFRCDPISEHNRLYWYRQTLGQGPEFLTYFQNEAQLEKSRLLSDRFSAERPKGSFSTLEIQRTEQGDSAMYLCASSPGGPNTGELFFGEGSRLTVL.

CDR3 nucleotides: TGTGCCAGTCAAACCCGGTCCCCCTATAATTCACCCCTCCACTTT. It specifies CASQTRSPYNSPLHF. The chain uses TRBV7-8 and TRBJ1-6; D call uncertain. The length of the CDR3 is 15 residues. Per germline, CDR1 SGHVS and CDR2 FQNEAQ. V was shortened by 9 bases and J by 2 bases, with 14 bases between the two germline ends. Combining the CDR3 with reference TRBV7-8 and TRBJ1-6 gives the whole variable domain GAGVSQSPRYKVAKRGQDVALRCDPISGHVSLFWYQQALGQGPEFLTYFQNEAQLDKSGLPSDRFFAERPEGSVSTLKIQRTQQEDSAVYLCASQTRSPYNSPLHFGNGTRLTVT.